Below are 28 T cell receptor beta chains sequenced from a single sample in a study of cytomegalovirus exposure and HLA in healthy donors. PCR amplification relied on 60 Vbeta primers (plus 13 Jbeta primers). Data came from immunoSEQ multiplex PCR; TCRdb stores just in-frame clones and leaves some out. The repertoire holds over 110,000 clones, with 78% as singletons. Sequenced: PBMCs. The receptor source for this set is a woman in her forties in good health and CMV-seropositive.

This rearrangement joins TRBV4-1 to TRBJ1-5; 9 nucleotides agree with TRBD1. This CDR3 is 16 amino acids long. Germline-derived CDR1 and CDR2 are MGHRA and YSYEKL. The J segment lost 5 bases and the V segment lost 0 bases, leaving 5 bases of the junction unmatched. CDR3 DNA: TGCGCCAGCAGCCAAGATCGGGGACAGGGAGATCAGCCCCAGCATTTT. Its translation: CASSQDRGQGDQPQHF.

A single count supports this clone. CDR3 sequence: CASSIYRVREQFF. CDR3 coding DNA: TGTGCCAGCAGCATCTACAGGGTCCGTGAGCAGTTCTTC. The V call is TRBV7-9, the J call TRBJ2-1, with D tentatively TRBD1 (6 bases). CDR1 and CDR2 from the germline V gene are SEHNR and FQNEAQ (reference sequence). V lost 5 bases, J lost 9 bases, and 14 bases lay in between. This CDR3 is 13 amino acids long.

The V call is TRBV7-2, the J call TRBJ1-3, with TRBD1 matching over 8 bases. Germline lookup yields CDR1 SGHTA and CDR2 FQGNSA. The CDR3 spans 14 residues. V lost 5 bases and J lost 4; bases outside the gene matches: 4. This CDR3 is CASSPQGDGNTIYF. CDR3 nucleotides: TGTGCCAGCAGCCCACAGGGGGACGGAAACACCATATATTTT.

This clone was recorded a few times. The chain couples TRBV5-1 to TRBJ2-1; 7 bases align to TRBD2. V shed 2 bases and J 1 base; nucleotides not matched to a gene: 18. This CDR3 is built from 20 residues. Germline values: CDR1 SGHRS, CDR2 YFSETQ. CDR3 sequence: CASSLRTSDLRRTSYNEQFF. The CDR3 DNA sequence: TGCGCCAGCAGCTTAAGAACTAGCGACTTACGGCGAACTTCCTACAATGAGCAGTTCTTC.

This clone was detected only a few times. The rearrangement joins TRBV2 to TRBJ2-5; D remains unclear. Germline V gene data show CDR1 as SNHLY and CDR2 as FYNNEI. Between the trimmed V and J ends, which lost 11 bases and 2 bases, there was a span of 9 bases. This CDR3 is built from 11 residues. CDR3: CASSYQETQYF. The DNA for the CDR3 is TGTGCCTCCAGTTATCAAGAGACCCAGTACTTC.

Concerning this clone: The identical CDR3 is also encoded by other nucleotide sequences in the sample. V gene TRBV5-1 combines with J gene TRBJ2-5; 8 nucleotides align to TRBD2. Germline V gene data show CDR1 as SGHRS and CDR2 as YFSETQ. V was clipped by 4 bases and J by 2 bases; unmatched bases: 4. The CDR3 runs to 14 residues. The CDR3 region is CASSLGTSQETQYF. DNA of the CDR3: TGCGCCAGCAGCCTTGGGACTAGTCAAGAGACCCAGTACTTC. The full variable domain, in which reference TRBV5-1 and TRBJ2-5 provide the parts outside the CDR3, is KAGVTQTPRYLIKTRGQQVTLSCSPISGHRSVSWYQQTPGQGLQFLFEYFSETQRNKGNFPGRFSGRQFSNSRSEMNVSTLELGDSALYLCASSLGTSQETQYFGPGTRLLVL.

This chain uses TRBV11-1 with TRBJ2-3; perhaps TRBD2 as D (5 bases). The CDR3 extends over 15 amino acids. The V and J ends lost 5 bases and 3 bases respectively, with 15 bases between them. CDR1 and CDR2 (germline): SGHAT, FQDESV (reference sequence). CDR3 DNA: TGTGCCAGCAGCCCAGGCGGGCAGCGAACAGATACGCAGTATTTT. Its protein is CASSPGGQRTDTQYF.

The chain has TRBV6-1 and TRBJ2-7; 8 nucleotides align to TRBD2. The length of the CDR3 is 14 residues. The germline V gene has CDR1 MNHNS and CDR2 SASEGT. Trimming cost V 0 bases and J 6 bases; bases outside gene matches: 4. Here the CDR3 DNA reads TGTGCCAGCAGTGAAGCGGGACTAGACGGCGAGCAGTACTTC. Encoded protein: CASSEAGLDGEQYF.

The chain has TRBV28 and TRBJ2-3, with 7 positions matching TRBD1. The germline CDR1 and CDR2 sequences are MDHEN and SYDVKM. This CDR3 is built from 13 residues. Unmatched junction bases numbered 4, after V lost 7 bases and J lost 3 bases. The CDR3 DNA is TGTGCCAGCAATCGACAGGGAACAGATACGCAGTATTTT. Its translation: CASNRQGTDTQYF.

This clone was seen only a few times. This rearrangement joins TRBV5-4 to TRBJ2-7; possibly TRBD2 for D (6 bases). In germline, CDR1 is SGHNT, CDR2 YYREEE (reference sequence). With 3 bases removed from V and 0 bases from J, the gap between germline ends came to 10 bases. The CDR3 totals 14 residues. The chain's CDR3 is CASSYWEVSYEQYF. CDR3 sequence (DNA): TGTGCCAGCAGCTACTGGGAGGTCTCCTACGAGCAGTACTTC. The entire variable domain, with the rest obtained from reference TRBV5-4 and TRBJ2-7, is as follows: ETGVTQSPTHLIKTRGQQVTLRCSSQSGHNTVSWYQQALGQGPQFIFQYYREEENGRGNFPPRFSGLQFPNYSSELNVNALELDDSALYLCASSYWEVSYEQYFGPGTRLTVT.

The CDR3 bases are TGTGCCAGCTCACCAGTACAGGGTGGTTCGAACTATGGCTACACCTTC. The encoded protein is CASSPVQGGSNYGYTF. The genes are TRBV18 and TRBJ1-2; tentatively, D is TRBD1 (6 bases). The V gene's germline CDR1 is KGHSH and CDR2 LQKENI. This CDR3 spans 16 amino acids. V lost 2 bases and J 2 bases, leaving 15 bases between the germline ends.

V usage is TRBV7-9 and J usage is TRBJ1-6; D gene uncertain. CDR3 size: 13 residues. Germline loops: CDR1 SEHNR, CDR2 FQNEAQ (reference sequence). The ends were cut back, 0 bases at V and 10 bases at J, with 7 bases in the middle. The CDR3 region is CASSLANLSPLHF. CDR3 nucleotide sequence: TGTGCCAGCAGCTTAGCCAATTTGTCACCCCTCCACTTT.

J is TRBJ1-1 and V is TRBV5-1; 9 bases match TRBD1. CDR1 and CDR2 from the germline V gene are SGHRS and YFSETQ. CDR3 length: 15 residues. V dropped 4 bases and J dropped 6; count of bases not matched to a gene: 10. This CDR3 is CASSIGGTGNAEAFF. In DNA form, the CDR3 reads TGCGCCAGCAGCATTGGAGGGACAGGGAATGCTGAAGCTTTCTTT.

This clone was found a few times. This chain links TRBV7-9 with TRBJ2-1, with 10 positions matching TRBD2. This CDR3 has 13 amino acids. With 1 base clipped from V and 15 bases from J, the junction kept 6 bases outside the gene matches. CDR1 is SEHNR, CDR2 FQNEAQ, per germline (reference sequence). The CDR3 spells CASSLGSGRPGFF. CDR3 bases: TGTGCCAGCAGCTTAGGTAGCGGGAGGCCGGGGTTCTTC.

The CDR3: CASSYIGVEDEQYF. CDR3 nucleotide sequence: TGTGCCAGCAGTTACATAGGGGTTGAAGACGAGCAGTACTTC. V usage is TRBV6-5 and J usage is TRBJ2-7, with D possibly matching TRBD1 (5 bases). Germline CDR1 reads MNHEY; CDR2 reads SVGAGI. V gave up 2 bases and J gave up 5 bases, with 13 bases separating them. The CDR3 runs to 14 residues.

V is TRBV6-6 and J is TRBJ2-5; a possible D gene is TRBD1 (5 bases). This CDR3 has 13 residues. Germline V CDR1 and CDR2: MNHNY, SVGAGI (reference sequence). V shed 5 bases and J shed 2 bases, with 9 bases lying between them. The DNA for the CDR3 is TGTGCCAGCAGTCGGACATGGCAAGAGACCCAGTACTTC. Amino acid sequence: CASSRTWQETQYF.

The V and J genes are TRBV6-5 and TRBJ2-7, with TRBD2 matching 12 bases. Germline V gene lookup returns CDR1 MNHEY and CDR2 SVGAGI. Unmatched junction bases numbered 6, after V lost 5 bases and J lost 4 bases. This CDR3 spans 15 amino acids. CDR3 residues: CASSHGLAGKYEQYF. The CDR3, as DNA: TGTGCCAGCAGTCACGGACTAGCGGGGAAATACGAGCAGTACTTC.

This chain joins TRBV19 and TRBJ1-1; weak D call: TRBD1 (5 bases). This CDR3 is built from 15 residues. Germline V gene sequence: CDR1 LNHDA, CDR2 SQIVND (reference sequence). Between the trimmed V and J ends, which lost 1 base and 4 bases, there was a span of 13 bases. CDR3 DNA: TGTGCCAGTAGTATAGGGTCAGGGTGGAGCACTGAAGCTTTCTTT. It is translated as CASSIGSGWSTEAFF.

The chain links TRBV5-4 to TRBJ2-7; 8 positions match TRBD1. The germline V gene encodes CDR1 SGHNT and CDR2 YYREEE (reference sequence). The trim removed 3 bases at V and 5 bases at J, leaving 4 bases unmatched. This CDR3 has 13 residues. The CDR3 sequence is CASSSVDRDEQYF. The CDR3 DNA reads TGTGCCAGCAGCTCGGTGGACAGGGACGAGCAGTACTTC.

The chain combines TRBV7-9 with TRBJ2-2; TRBD2 matches 12 bases. Germline V gene sequence: CDR1 SEHNR, CDR2 FQNEAQ (reference sequence). V shed 4 bases, J shed 4 bases, and the junction held 1 base outside the gene matches. CDR3 size: 15 residues. The CDR3 coding sequence is TGTGCCAGCAGCTCGGGACTAGCGGGCACCGGGGAGCTGTTTTTT. Its protein product is CASSSGLAGTGELFF.

This clone was seen only a few times. The V and J genes are TRBV5-1 and TRBJ2-7, with TRBD1 as a possible D gene (5 bases). Germline V gives CDR1 SGHRS, CDR2 YFSETQ. This CDR3 has 14 residues. Trimming removed 2 bases at V and 4 bases at J, with 13 bases between. The CDR3 protein is CASSFPGFGYEQYF. The CDR3 DNA reads as TGCGCCAGCAGCTTTCCAGGGTTCGGGTACGAGCAGTACTTC.

This clone appeared a single time. The V gene is TRBV5-1, the J gene TRBJ2-5; D may be TRBD1 (5 bases). CDR3 length: 14 amino acids. Trimming took 1 base from V and 0 from J, leaving 7 bases between them. CDR1 and CDR2 from the germline V gene are SGHRS and YFSETQ. The CDR3 nucleotides are TGCGCCAGCAGCTTGAGACAGAACCAAGAGACCCAGTACTTC. This encodes CASSLRQNQETQYF.

This clone was seen only a few times. The V and J genes are TRBV9 and TRBJ2-2, with D maybe TRBD2 (6 bases). There are 16 residues in the CDR3. Trimming left V 0 bases short and J 4 bases short, with 13 bases between. Germline CDR1 reads SGDLS; CDR2 reads YYNGEE. The CDR3 here is CASSVAMGAGTGELFF. CDR3 coding DNA: TGTGCCAGCAGCGTAGCTATGGGAGCGGGCACCGGGGAGCTGTTTTTT.

The gene calls are TRBV11-3 and TRBJ2-3; D is unclear. The V end was cut by 7 bases, the J end by 8 bases, with 13 bases between. The CDR3 length is 12 residues. The V gene's germline CDR1 is SGHNT and CDR2 YENEEA. The CDR3 loop reads CASTSNLVTQYF. CDR3 nucleotides: TGTGCCAGCACCAGTAATTTGGTTACGCAGTATTTT.

The V and J genes are TRBV10-3 and TRBJ1-4, with a tentative D call TRBD1 (5 bases). The germline V gene encodes CDR1 ENHRY and CDR2 SYGVKD. The CDR3 contains 16 residues. Trimming cost V 4 bases and J 8 bases, with 20 bases left between them. CDR3 in DNA: TGTGCCATCAGTGTCGGCTTAGGACAAGGAGGGGAAAAACTGTTTTTT. It codes for CAISVGLGQGGEKLFF.

J is TRBJ2-1 and V is TRBV28; 11 nucleotides match TRBD2. V gave up 6 bases and J gave up 6 bases; unmatched junction bases: 7. CDR3 size: 15 residues. Germline V gives CDR1 MDHEN, CDR2 SYDVKM. The CDR3, as DNA: TGTGCCAGCAGACTAGCGGGAGCAGTTGGCAATGAGCAGTTCTTC. This encodes CASRLAGAVGNEQFF.

V usage is TRBV20-1 and J usage is TRBJ2-1; tentative D call: TRBD1 (5 bases). V lost 4 bases to trimming and J lost 9 bases, with 10 bases between them. CDR1 is DFQATT and CDR2 is SNEGSKA in the germline V gene (reference sequence). The CDR3 consists of 11 residues. The CDR3 nucleotides read TGCAGTGCTAAAAGGACATTTGAGCAGTTCTTC. This translates into CSAKRTFEQFF.

This chain connects TRBV5-1 to TRBJ2-7; TRBD2 agrees at 11 bases. The CDR3 is 15 amino acids. V shed 2 bases and J 5 bases; nucleotides not matched to a gene: 6. CDR1 is SGHRS, CDR2 YFSETQ, per germline. The DNA for the CDR3 is TGCGCCAGCAGCTTTACCGGGACTAGCGGTCACGAGCAGTACTTC. Its translation: CASSFTGTSGHEQYF.